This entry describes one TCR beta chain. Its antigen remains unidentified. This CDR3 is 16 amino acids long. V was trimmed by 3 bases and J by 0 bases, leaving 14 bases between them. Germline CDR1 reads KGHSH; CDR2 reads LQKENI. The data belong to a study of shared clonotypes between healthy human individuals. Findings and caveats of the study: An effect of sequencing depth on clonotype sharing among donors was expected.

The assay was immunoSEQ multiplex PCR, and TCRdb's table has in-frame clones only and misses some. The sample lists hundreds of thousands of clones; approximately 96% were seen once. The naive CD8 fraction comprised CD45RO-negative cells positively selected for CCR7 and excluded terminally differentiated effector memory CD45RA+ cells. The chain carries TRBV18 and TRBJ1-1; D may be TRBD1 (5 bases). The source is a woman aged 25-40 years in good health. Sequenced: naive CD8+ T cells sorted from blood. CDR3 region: CASSPGTSSMNTEAFF. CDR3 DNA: TGTGCCAGCTCACCCGGGACCTCGTCCATGAACACTGAAGCTTTCTTT. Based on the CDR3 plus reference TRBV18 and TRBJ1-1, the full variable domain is NAGVMQNPRHLVRRRGQEARLRCSPMKGHSHVYWYRQLPEEGLKFMVYLQKENIIDESGMPKERFSAEFPKEGPSILRIQQVVRGDSAAYFCASSPGTSSMNTEAFFGQGTRLTVV.